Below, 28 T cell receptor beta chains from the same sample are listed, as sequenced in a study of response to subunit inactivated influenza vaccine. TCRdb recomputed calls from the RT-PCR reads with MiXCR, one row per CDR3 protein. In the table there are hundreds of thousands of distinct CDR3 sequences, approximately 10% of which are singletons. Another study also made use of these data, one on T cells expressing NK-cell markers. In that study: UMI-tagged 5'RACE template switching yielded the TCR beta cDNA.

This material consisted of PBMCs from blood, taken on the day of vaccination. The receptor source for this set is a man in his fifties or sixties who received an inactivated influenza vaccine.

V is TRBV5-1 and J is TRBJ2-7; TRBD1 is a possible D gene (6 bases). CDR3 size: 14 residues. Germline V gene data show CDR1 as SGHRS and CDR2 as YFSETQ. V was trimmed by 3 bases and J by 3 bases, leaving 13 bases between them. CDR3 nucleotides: TGCGCCAGCAGCTCGGGACAACAAATCTACGAGCAGTACTTC. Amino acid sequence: CASSSGQQIYEQYF.

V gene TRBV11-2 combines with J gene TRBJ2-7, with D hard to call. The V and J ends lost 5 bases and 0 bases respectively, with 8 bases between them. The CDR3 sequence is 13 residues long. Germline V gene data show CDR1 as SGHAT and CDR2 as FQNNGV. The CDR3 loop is CASSTVFSYEQYF. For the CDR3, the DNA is TGTGCCAGCAGCACTGTGTTCTCCTACGAGCAGTACTTC.

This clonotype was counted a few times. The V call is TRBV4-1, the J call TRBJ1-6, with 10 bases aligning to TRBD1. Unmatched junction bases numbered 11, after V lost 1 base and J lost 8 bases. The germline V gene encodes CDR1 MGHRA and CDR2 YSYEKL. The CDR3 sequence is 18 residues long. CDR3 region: CASSQVNFLGTGDSPLHF. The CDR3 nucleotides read TGCGCCAGCAGCCAAGTAAATTTCCTCGGGACAGGGGATTCACCCCTCCACTTT.

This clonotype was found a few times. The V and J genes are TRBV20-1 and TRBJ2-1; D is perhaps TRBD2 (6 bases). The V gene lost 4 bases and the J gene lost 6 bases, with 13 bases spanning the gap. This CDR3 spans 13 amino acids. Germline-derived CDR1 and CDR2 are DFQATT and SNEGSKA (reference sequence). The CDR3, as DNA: TGCAGTGCTACGGAACTAGCCCCCAATGAGCAGTTCTTC. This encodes CSATELAPNEQFF.

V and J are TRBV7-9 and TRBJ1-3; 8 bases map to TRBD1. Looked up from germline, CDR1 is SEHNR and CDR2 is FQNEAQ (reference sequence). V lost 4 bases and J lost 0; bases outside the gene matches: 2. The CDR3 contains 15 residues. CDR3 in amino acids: CASSWDRSSGNTIYF. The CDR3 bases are TGTGCCAGCAGCTGGGACAGGAGCTCTGGAAACACCATATATTTT.

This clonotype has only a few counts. The CDR3 coding sequence is TGTGCCAGCAGCTATCAACAGGGCCACGAGCAGTACTTC. It is translated as CASSYQQGHEQYF. The chain joins TRBV7-2 to TRBJ2-7, with a tentative D call TRBD1 (6 bases). V lost 4 bases, J lost 5 bases, and 12 bases lay in between. Germline lookup yields CDR1 SGHTA and CDR2 FQGNSA. The CDR3 is made up of 13 amino acids.

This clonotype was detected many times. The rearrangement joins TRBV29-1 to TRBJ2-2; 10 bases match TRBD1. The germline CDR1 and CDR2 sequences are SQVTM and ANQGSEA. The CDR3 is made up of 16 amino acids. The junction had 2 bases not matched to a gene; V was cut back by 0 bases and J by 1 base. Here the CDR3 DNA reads TGCAGCGTTGAAGACCGGGACAGGGGGAACACCGGGGAGCTGTTTTTT. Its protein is CSVEDRDRGNTGELFF.

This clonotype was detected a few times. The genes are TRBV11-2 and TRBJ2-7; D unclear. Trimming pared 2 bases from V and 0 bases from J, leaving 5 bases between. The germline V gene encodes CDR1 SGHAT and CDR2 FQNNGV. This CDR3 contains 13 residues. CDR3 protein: CASSLQLSYEQYF. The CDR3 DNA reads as TGTGCCAGCAGCTTACAACTCTCCTACGAGCAGTACTTC.

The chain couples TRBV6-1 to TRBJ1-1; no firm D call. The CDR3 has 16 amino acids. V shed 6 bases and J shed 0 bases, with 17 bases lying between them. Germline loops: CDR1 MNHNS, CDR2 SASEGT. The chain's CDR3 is CASSPGRGLLNTEAFF. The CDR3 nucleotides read TGTGCCAGCAGCCCGGGGAGAGGGCTCTTGAACACTGAAGCTTTCTTT.

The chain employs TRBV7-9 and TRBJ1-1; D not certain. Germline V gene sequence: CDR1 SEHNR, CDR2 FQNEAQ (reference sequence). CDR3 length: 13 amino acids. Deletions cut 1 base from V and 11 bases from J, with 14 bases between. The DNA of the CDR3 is TGTGCCAGCAGCTTAGAACAGCCAGGATATGCTTTCTTT. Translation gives CASSLEQPGYAFF.

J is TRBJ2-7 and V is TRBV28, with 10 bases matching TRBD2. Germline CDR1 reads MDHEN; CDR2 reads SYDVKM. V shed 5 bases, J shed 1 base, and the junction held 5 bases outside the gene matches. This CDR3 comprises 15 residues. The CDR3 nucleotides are TGTGCCAGCAGTCAAGCGGGAGGGCGATCCTACGAGCAGTACTTC. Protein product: CASSQAGGRSYEQYF.

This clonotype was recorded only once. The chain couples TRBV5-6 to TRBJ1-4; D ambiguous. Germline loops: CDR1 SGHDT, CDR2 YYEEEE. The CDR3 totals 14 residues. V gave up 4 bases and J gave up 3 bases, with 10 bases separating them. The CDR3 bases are TGTGCCAGCAGCGACGGCGGCCCTAATGAAAAACTGTTTTTT. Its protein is CASSDGGPNEKLFF.

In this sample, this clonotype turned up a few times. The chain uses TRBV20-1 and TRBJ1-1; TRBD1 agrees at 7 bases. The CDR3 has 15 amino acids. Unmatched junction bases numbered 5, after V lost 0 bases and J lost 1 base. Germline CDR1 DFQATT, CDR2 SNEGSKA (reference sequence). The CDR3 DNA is TGCAGTGCTAGAGATCGCAGGGGGTCGAACACTGAAGCTTTCTTT. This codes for CSARDRRGSNTEAFF.

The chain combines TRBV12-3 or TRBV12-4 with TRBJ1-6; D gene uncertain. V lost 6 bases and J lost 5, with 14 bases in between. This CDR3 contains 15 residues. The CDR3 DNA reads TGTGCCAGCAGCCTCCCCCCGTCCAATAATTCACCCCTCCACTTT. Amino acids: CASSLPPSNNSPLHF.

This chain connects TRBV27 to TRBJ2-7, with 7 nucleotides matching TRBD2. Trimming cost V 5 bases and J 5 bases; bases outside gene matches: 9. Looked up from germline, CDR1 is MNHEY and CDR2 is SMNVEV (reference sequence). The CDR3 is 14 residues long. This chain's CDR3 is CASSTLGGRDEQYF. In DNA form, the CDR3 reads TGTGCCAGCAGTACCCTGGGAGGGAGGGACGAGCAGTACTTC.

CDR3 residues: CASSLQGSGYEQYF. The CDR3 DNA reads TGTGCCAGCAGCTTACAGGGGAGTGGCTACGAGCAGTACTTC. This chain connects TRBV7-6 to TRBJ2-7, with D possibly TRBD1 on 6 matching bases. Trimming pared 2 bases from V and 3 bases from J, leaving 11 bases between. Germline V gene lookup returns CDR1 SGHVS and CDR2 FNYEAQ. The CDR3 is made up of 14 amino acids.

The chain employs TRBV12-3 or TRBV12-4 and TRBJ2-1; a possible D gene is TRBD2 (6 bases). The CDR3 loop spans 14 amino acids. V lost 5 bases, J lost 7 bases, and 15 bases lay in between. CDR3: CASSGGRGLNEQFF. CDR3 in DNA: TGTGCCAGCAGTGGGGGTCGGGGGTTGAATGAGCAGTTCTTC.

CDR3 residues: CASSHRQGRTEAFF. The CDR3 DNA reads TGTGCCAGCAGCCACCGACAGGGGCGGACTGAAGCTTTCTTT. The chain links TRBV7-8 to TRBJ1-1; 8 nucleotides line up with TRBD1. CDR3 length equals 14 residues. Germline V gene data show CDR1 as SGHVS and CDR2 as FQNEAQ. V gave up 5 bases and J gave up 5 bases; unmatched junction bases: 7.

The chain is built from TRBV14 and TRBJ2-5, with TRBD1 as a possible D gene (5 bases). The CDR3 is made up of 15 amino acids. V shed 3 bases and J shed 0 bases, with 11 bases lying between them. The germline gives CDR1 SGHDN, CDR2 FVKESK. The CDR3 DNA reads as TGTGCCAGCAGCCAGCCCTACAGGTACCAAGAGACCCAGTACTTC. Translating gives CASSQPYRYQETQYF.

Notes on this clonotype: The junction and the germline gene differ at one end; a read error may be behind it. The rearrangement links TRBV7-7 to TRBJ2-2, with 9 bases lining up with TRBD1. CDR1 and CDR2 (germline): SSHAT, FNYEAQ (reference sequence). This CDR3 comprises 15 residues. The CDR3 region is CASRAGQGNTGELFF. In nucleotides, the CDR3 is TGTGCTAGCAGAGCGGGACAGGGGAACACCGGGGAGCTGTTTTTT.

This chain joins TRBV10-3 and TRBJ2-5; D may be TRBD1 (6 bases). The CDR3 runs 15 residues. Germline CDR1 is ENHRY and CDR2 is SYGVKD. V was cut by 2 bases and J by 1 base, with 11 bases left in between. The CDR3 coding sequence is TGTGCCATCAGTGAGCGAGGGACAAGCCAAGAGACCCAGTACTTC. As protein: CAISERGTSQETQYF.

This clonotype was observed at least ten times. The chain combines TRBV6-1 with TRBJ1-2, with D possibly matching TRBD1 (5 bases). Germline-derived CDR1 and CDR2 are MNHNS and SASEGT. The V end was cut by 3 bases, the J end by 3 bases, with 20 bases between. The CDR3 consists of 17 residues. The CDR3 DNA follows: TGTGCCAGCAGTGACCAGGGCATGGCAAGGGCCTACTATGGCTACACCTTC. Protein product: CASSDQGMARAYYGYTF.

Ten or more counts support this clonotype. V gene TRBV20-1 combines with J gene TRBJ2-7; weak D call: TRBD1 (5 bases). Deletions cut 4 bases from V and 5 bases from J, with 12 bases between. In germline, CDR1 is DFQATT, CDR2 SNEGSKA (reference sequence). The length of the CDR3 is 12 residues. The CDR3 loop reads CSATLLGDEQYF. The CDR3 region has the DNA TGCAGTGCTACCCTTTTAGGGGACGAGCAGTACTTC.

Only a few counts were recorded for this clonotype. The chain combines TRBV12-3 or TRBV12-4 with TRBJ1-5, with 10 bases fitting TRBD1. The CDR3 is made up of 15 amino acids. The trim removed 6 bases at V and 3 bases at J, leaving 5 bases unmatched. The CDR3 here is CASSYGQGVNQPQHF. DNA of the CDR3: TGTGCCAGCAGCTACGGACAGGGGGTCAATCAGCCCCAGCATTTT.

The CDR3 loop is CASSYGGFGELFF. The CDR3 bases are TGTGCCAGCAGTTATGGTGGATTTGGGGAGCTGTTTTTT. The V and J genes are TRBV6-2 or TRBV6-3 and TRBJ2-2, with unresolved D. Germline CDR1 reads MNHEY; CDR2 reads SVGEGT. This CDR3 contains 13 residues. The germline V and J ends were trimmed by 3 bases and 8 bases, with 10 bases remaining between them.

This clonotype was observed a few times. CDR3 nucleotide sequence: TGTGCCAGCAGTTTATTATCCGGGGGCCTCGCTGGGGCCAACGTCCTGACTTTC. This encodes CASSLLSGGLAGANVLTF. The rearrangement uses TRBV27 and TRBJ2-6; the D gene could be TRBD1 or TRBD2 (6 bases each). The V and J ends lost 1 base and 2 bases respectively, with 15 bases between them. The CDR3 runs to 18 residues. Germline V lookup: CDR1 MNHEY, CDR2 SMNVEV (reference sequence).

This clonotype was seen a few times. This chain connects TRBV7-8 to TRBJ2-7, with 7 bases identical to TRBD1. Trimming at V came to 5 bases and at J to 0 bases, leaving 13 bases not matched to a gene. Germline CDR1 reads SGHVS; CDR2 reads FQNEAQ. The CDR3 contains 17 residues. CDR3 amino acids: CASSLRTGDLNSYEQYF. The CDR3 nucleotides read TGTGCCAGCAGCCTCCGGACAGGCGATCTTAACTCCTACGAGCAGTACTTC.

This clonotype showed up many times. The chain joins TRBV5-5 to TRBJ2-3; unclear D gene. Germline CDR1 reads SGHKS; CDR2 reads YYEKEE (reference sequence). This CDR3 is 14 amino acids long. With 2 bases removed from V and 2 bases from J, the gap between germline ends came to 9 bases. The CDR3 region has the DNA TGTGCCAGCAGCTTTGCTTGGCCCACAGATACGCAGTATTTT. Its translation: CASSFAWPTDTQYF. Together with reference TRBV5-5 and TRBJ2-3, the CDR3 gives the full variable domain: DAGVTQSPTHLIKTRGQQVTLRCSPISGHKSVSWYQQVLGQGPQFIFQYYEKEERGRGNFPDRFSARQFPNYSSELNVNALLLGDSALYLCASSFAWPTDTQYFGPGTRLTVL.